The entry that follows covers one T cell receptor (beta chain) sequence. Its antigen is still unknown. V lost 1 base to trimming and J lost 4 bases, with 15 bases between them. Germline V gene lookup returns CDR1 SGHRS and CDR2 YFSETQ. This CDR3 has 15 amino acids. This entry belongs to a study of lymphopenia after photon versus proton radiotherapy. Study-level points and caveats: Better survival with proton therapy was suggested as possible, not demonstrated. Oligoclonal CD8+ Temra expansion after nadir drove photon patients' diversity drop. A bigger post-nadir fall in TCR diversity correlated inversely with survival time in deceased patients. Relative stability marked proton patients; photon patients lost diversity and naive cells.

Clones were read by immunoSEQ multiplex PCR, and TCRdb kept only the in-frame ones, dropping some. The table has about 83,000 clones, more than 70% seen once. The gene calls are TRBV5-1 and TRBJ2-7; D may be TRBD2 (7 bases). The sequence was collected from a man aged 60 to 69 with pancreatic cancer. Sequenced here: peripheral blood, sampled from a patient treated with proton-based radiotherapy. In nucleotides, the CDR3 is TGCGCCAGCAGCTTGATTGACGGGGGGCGTTACGAGCAGTACTTC. It is translated as CASSLIDGGRYEQYF. Drawing the rest from reference TRBV5-1 and TRBJ2-7, the complete variable domain is KAGVTQTPRYLIKTRGQQVTLSCSPISGHRSVSWYQQTPGQGLQFLFEYFSETQRNKGNFPGRFSGRQFSNSRSEMNVSTLELGDSALYLCASSLIDGGRYEQYFGPGTRLTVT.